A single sample gave rise to the 22 T cell receptor beta chains below, sequenced in a study of T cell changes during pregnancy in multiple sclerosis. Using immunoSEQ multiplex PCR, the repertoire was profiled, and TCRdb retains in-frame clones only, with some absent. Of 65,000 to 95,000 clones listed, 85% to 95% are singletons. The specimen was peripheral blood, collected in the second trimester of pregnancy. The receptors come from a female donor in good health, enrolled as a control in a pregnancy study.

The count of this clone is one. The chain carries TRBV19 and TRBJ1-5, with 8 bases aligning to TRBD1. CDR1 LNHDA and CDR2 SQIVND come from the germline V gene (reference sequence). After removal of 7 bases from V and 1 base from J, the junction contained 9 bases not matched to a gene. CDR3 length: 16 residues. The DNA of the CDR3 is TGTGCCAGTAACCCCCTCAGGGGGCCGAGCAATCAGCCCCAGCATTTT. Its protein product is CASNPLRGPSNQPQHF. The whole variable domain, filled in from reference TRBV19 and TRBJ1-5, reads DGGITQSPKYLFRKEGQNVTLSCEQNLNHDAMYWYRQDPGQGLRLIYYSQIVNDFQKGDIAEGYSVSREKKESFPLTVTSAQKNPTAFYLCASNPLRGPSNQPQHFGDGTRLSIL.

The chain employs TRBV21-1 and TRBJ2-6; the table calls TRBD1, which could not be checked here. TRBV21-1 is a pseudogene locus. The CDR3 runs to 18 residues. The CDR3 is CASSKGTTGEIGANVLTF. DNA of the CDR3: TGTGCCAGCAGCAAAGGGACAACAGGGGAGATTGGGGCCAACGTCCTGACTTTC.

The chain is built from TRBV11-2 and TRBJ2-1; perhaps TRBD2 as D (5 bases). Germline values: CDR1 SGHAT, CDR2 FQNNGV. The CDR3 runs to 14 residues. Trimming removed 1 base at V and 5 bases at J, with 9 bases between. CDR3 amino acids: CASSLGGPNNEQFF. The CDR3 region has the DNA TGTGCCAGCAGCTTAGGCGGGCCCAACAATGAGCAGTTCTTC. Together with reference TRBV11-2 and TRBJ2-1, the CDR3 gives the full variable domain: EAGVAQSPRYKIIEKRQSVAFWCNPISGHATLYWYQQILGQGPKLLIQFQNNGVVDDSQLPKDRFSAERLKGVDSTLKIQPAKLEDSAVYLCASSLGGPNNEQFFGPGTRLTVL.

This chain uses TRBV7-9 with TRBJ2-7; TRBD2 matches at 8 bases. Looked up from germline, CDR1 is SEHNR and CDR2 is FQNEAQ (reference sequence). The CDR3 runs 14 residues. Unmatched junction bases numbered 6, after V lost 3 bases and J lost 5 bases. This chain's CDR3 is CASSFGGAVDEQYF. Here the CDR3 DNA reads TGTGCCAGCAGCTTCGGGGGGGCAGTGGACGAGCAGTACTTC.

This chain joins TRBV11-2 and TRBJ1-1, with D uncertain. Per the germline V gene, CDR1 is SGHAT and CDR2 is FQNNGV. The CDR3 covers 12 residues. V lost 4 bases and J 0 bases, leaving 3 bases between the germline ends. CDR3 nucleotides: TGTGCCAGCAGCTATATGAACACTGAAGCTTTCTTT. Amino acids: CASSYMNTEAFF.

The chain combines TRBV10-3 with TRBJ1-3; the match to TRBD1 covers 8 bases. CDR3 length: 16 amino acids. With 3 bases clipped from V and 2 bases from J, the junction kept 6 bases outside the gene matches. Germline assignment: CDR1 ENHRY and CDR2 SYGVKD. In DNA form, the CDR3 reads TGTGCCATCAGTGATCCACCGACAGGGGCTGGAAACACCATATATTTT. This encodes CAISDPPTGAGNTIYF.

This clone was recorded once. The rearrangement links TRBV15 to TRBJ2-1, with a weak D call TRBD2 (5 bases). Trimming left V 3 bases short and J 1 base short, with 13 bases between. This CDR3 spans 16 amino acids. Germline CDR1 reads LNHNV; CDR2 reads YYDKDF (reference sequence). CDR3 region: CATSSYSSGSYNEQFF. For the CDR3, the DNA is TGTGCCACCAGCAGCTATAGCAGCGGTTCCTACAATGAGCAGTTCTTC.

CDR3 protein: CASSQDLWTVVPYEQYF. The DNA of the CDR3 is TGCGCCAGCAGCCAAGACTTATGGACAGTGGTCCCCTACGAGCAGTACTTC. The V call is TRBV4-1, the J call TRBJ2-7; tentative D call: TRBD1 (6 bases). The V gene lost 0 bases and the J gene lost 2 bases, with 17 bases spanning the gap. CDR1 is MGHRA and CDR2 is YSYEKL in the germline V gene. The CDR3 consists of 17 residues.

J is TRBJ2-5 and V is TRBV6-5; TRBD2 might be the D (5 bases). Germline CDR1 is MNHEY and CDR2 is SVGAGI. V shed 6 bases and J shed 3 bases, with 14 bases lying between them. This CDR3 is built from 14 residues. CDR3 loop: CASSPTDGEETQYF. CDR3 sequence (DNA): TGTGCCAGCAGCCCTACGGACGGGGAAGAGACCCAGTACTTC.

The rearrangement links TRBV5-1 to TRBJ2-2, with D uncertain. The CDR3 runs to 15 residues. Germline loops: CDR1 SGHRS, CDR2 YFSETQ. V was shortened by 2 bases and J by 3 bases, with 11 bases between the two germline ends. This chain's CDR3 is CASSFTPLDTGELFF. The CDR3 region has the DNA TGCGCCAGCAGCTTTACCCCACTTGACACCGGGGAGCTGTTTTTT.

The rearrangement uses TRBV29-1 and TRBJ1-2; 12 bases map to TRBD1. The CDR3 consists of 13 residues. Trimming took 4 bases from V and 7 from J; bases not matched to a gene: 4. Germline V gene sequence: CDR1 SQVTM, CDR2 ANQGSEA. The CDR3 protein is CSVAGQGAAGYTF. CDR3 DNA: TGCAGCGTTGCGGGACAGGGGGCAGCTGGCTACACCTTC.

The chain joins TRBV5-1 to TRBJ2-2, with TRBD1 identical over 10 bases. V lost 4 bases, J lost 0 bases, and 6 bases stayed unmatched. The CDR3 loop spans 17 amino acids. Germline lookup yields CDR1 SGHRS and CDR2 YFSETQ. CDR3 DNA sequence: TGCGCCAGCAGCGGAACCGGGACAGGGGCGAACACCGGGGAGCTGTTTTTT. Its translation is CASSGTGTGANTGELFF.

The CDR3 sequence: CASSRATSGTGFVETQYF. The CDR3 nucleotides read TGTGCCAGCAGCCGCGCCACCAGCGGGACAGGGTTTGTAGAGACCCAGTACTTC. J is TRBJ2-5 and V is TRBV5-4; 9 bases line up with TRBD1. The CDR3 extends over 18 amino acids. V dropped 4 bases and J dropped 4; count of bases not matched to a gene: 17. Germline CDR1 and CDR2: SGHNT and YYREEE (reference sequence).

The rearrangement uses TRBV5-1 and TRBJ2-7; D is possibly TRBD2 (5 bases). Germline-derived CDR1 and CDR2 are SGHRS and YFSETQ. V gave up 2 bases and J gave up 3 bases, with 24 bases separating them. The CDR3 covers 18 residues. DNA of the CDR3: TGCGCCAGCAGCTTTTCCAGGAGTCTAGCACCAATGGGCTACGAGCAGTACTTC. This sequence encodes CASSFSRSLAPMGYEQYF.

The chain combines TRBV5-1 with TRBJ2-5, with D hard to call. The CDR3 extends over 13 amino acids. CDR1 is SGHRS, CDR2 YFSETQ, per germline. V gave up 4 bases and J gave up 5 bases, with 12 bases separating them. CDR3 amino acids: CASSPGSGETQYF. CDR3 DNA: TGCGCCAGCAGCCCGGGTTCTGGGGAGACCCAGTACTTC.

V gene TRBV5-6 combines with J gene TRBJ2-3; a weak D match, TRBD2 (5 bases). The CDR3 spans 16 residues. Germline lookup yields CDR1 SGHDT and CDR2 YYEEEE. Trimming removed 4 bases at V and 1 base at J, with 16 bases between. CDR3 DNA: TGTGCCAGCAGCCCCGCTGGACGGGGAGGCACAGATACGCAGTATTTT. Translation: CASSPAGRGGTDTQYF.

The chain has TRBV25-1 and TRBJ2-3; D might be TRBD2 (6 bases). With 3 bases removed from V and 2 bases from J, the gap between germline ends came to 12 bases. Germline CDR1 is MGHDK and CDR2 is SYGVNS. CDR3 length: 15 amino acids. Written as DNA, the CDR3 is TGTGCCAGCAGTGACAGGGACTTTCTCACAGATACGCAGTATTTT. Translating it yields CASSDRDFLTDTQYF.

Of note for this clone: One end of the junction fails to match germline, which may point to a read error. V and J are TRBV7-7 and TRBJ2-5; TRBD2 matches at 9 bases. The CDR3 is 16 amino acids. Germline CDR1 SSHAT, CDR2 FNYEAQ (reference sequence). The CDR3 sequence is CASSPSAGGRGETQYF. CDR3 DNA: TGTGCTAGCAGCCCATCAGCGGGAGGAAGAGGAGAGACCCAGTACTTC.

This chain connects TRBV19 to TRBJ2-7; D is perhaps TRBD2 (5 bases). CDR3 length: 13 residues. Germline CDR1 is LNHDA and CDR2 is SQIVND (reference sequence). The V end lost 5 bases, the J end lost 3 bases, and 11 bases lay between the germline ends. The CDR3 nucleotides read TGTGCCAGTAGTTCCGGGAACATCTACGAGCAGTACTTC. Its protein product is CASSSGNIYEQYF.

V usage is TRBV7-6 and J usage is TRBJ2-6, with D perhaps matching TRBD1 (6 bases). V lost 10 bases and J 0 bases, leaving 22 bases between the germline ends. The CDR3 length is 18 residues. Germline V CDR1 and CDR2: SGHVS, FNYEAQ. This CDR3 reads CANFDGAGVCSGANVLTF. CDR3 coding DNA: TGTGCCAACTTCGACGGGGCAGGGGTTTGCTCTGGGGCCAACGTCCTGACTTTC.

V and J are TRBV2 and TRBJ2-3; 8 nucleotides match TRBD1. Germline CDR1 is SNHLY and CDR2 is FYNNEI. V gave up 5 bases and J gave up 0 bases; unmatched junction bases: 1. This CDR3 contains 14 residues. The CDR3: CASSWDRSTDTQYF. The CDR3 nucleotides read TGTGCCAGCAGTTGGGACAGGAGCACAGATACGCAGTATTTT.

The chain couples TRBV28 to TRBJ1-2, with D possibly being TRBD1 (5 bases). The length of the CDR3 is 13 residues. Germline V gene data show CDR1 as MDHEN and CDR2 as SYDVKM. V was shortened by 3 bases and J by 4 bases, with 9 bases between the two germline ends. This CDR3 is CASSLGEVYGYTF. The CDR3 bases are TGTGCCAGCAGTTTGGGGGAGGTCTATGGCTACACCTTC.